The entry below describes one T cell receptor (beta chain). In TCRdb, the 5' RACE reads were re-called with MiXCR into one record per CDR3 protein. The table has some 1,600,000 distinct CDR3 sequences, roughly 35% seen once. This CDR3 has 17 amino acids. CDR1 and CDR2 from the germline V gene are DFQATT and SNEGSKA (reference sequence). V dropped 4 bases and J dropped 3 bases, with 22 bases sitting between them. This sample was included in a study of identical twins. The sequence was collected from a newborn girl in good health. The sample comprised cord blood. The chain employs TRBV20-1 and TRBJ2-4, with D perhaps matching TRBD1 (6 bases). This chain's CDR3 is CSANRDTLSWGKNIQYF. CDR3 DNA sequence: TGCAGTGCTAACCGGGACACCCTCTCGTGGGGCAAAAACATTCAGTACTTC.